This is a list of T cell receptor beta chains from one sample in a study of blood T cell repertoires in COVID-19. The protocol was immunoSEQ multiplex PCR, while the TCRdb copy is restricted to in-frame clones and leaves out a portion. The profile shows around 300,000 clones, about nine tenths of them singletons. The specimen was peripheral blood. The receptors shown here come from a man aged 45-60 years with acute or convalescent COVID-19. Each CDR3 is given with its conserved first and last residue. Fields, in order: D gene, clone size, J gene, V gene, CDR3 DNA, CDR3 protein. A D gene is named only where the DNA matches it firmly. Only some rows state a clone size, as once, few, many or a class for expanded clones.

D: NA; size: NA; J: TRBJ2-7; V: TRBV18; DNA: TGTGCCAGCTCCCCCCGAGGCAGAACCTATTCCTCCGAGCAGTACTTC; CDR3: CASSPRGRTYSSEQYF
D: NA; size: NA; J: TRBJ1-3; V: TRBV11-2; DNA: TGTGCCAGCAGCTTAGCGGGAGAATGGGGAAACACCATATATTTT; CDR3: CASSLAGEWGNTIYF
D: NA; size: NA; J: TRBJ1-5; V: TRBV2; DNA: TGTGCCAGCAGTGACTGGGGGCCGGGCAATCAGCCCCAGCATTTT; CDR3: CASSDWGPGNQPQHF
D: TRBD1; size: NA; J: TRBJ2-1; V: TRBV20-1; DNA: TGCAGTGCTAGTCATCGACAGGGGGCCTACAATGAGCAGTTCTTC; CDR3: CSASHRQGAYNEQFF
D: TRBD1; size: NA; J: TRBJ1-4; V: TRBV9; DNA: TGTGCCAGCAGCCCCCGACAGGGCAGTGAAAAACTGTTTTTT; CDR3: CASSPRQGSEKLFF
D: NA; size: NA; J: TRBJ2-3; V: TRBV30; DNA: TGTGCCTGGAGGGGGAGGACCTCCACAGATACGCAGTATTTT; CDR3: CAWRGRTSTDTQYF
D: TRBD2; size: NA; J: TRBJ2-7; V: TRBV13; DNA: TGTGCCAGCAGTGGGGGGGAAGCCGAGCAGTACTTC; CDR3: CASSGGEAEQYF
D: NA; size: NA; J: TRBJ1-1; V: TRBV30; DNA: TGTGCCTGGAGTTTCTACAGGAACACTGAAGCTTTCTTT; CDR3: CAWSFYRNTEAFF
D: TRBD2; size: NA; J: TRBJ2-5; V: TRBV30; DNA: TGTGCCTGGAATGGGGGGGGAGAGACCCAGTACTTC; CDR3: CAWNGGGETQYF
D: TRBD1; size: once; J: TRBJ1-1; V: TRBV9; DNA: TGTGCCAGCAGCGCCACAGGGGTGAGAAACACTGAAGCTTTCTTT; CDR3: CASSATGVRNTEAFF
D: TRBD1; size: NA; J: TRBJ1-6; V: TRBV7-9; DNA: TGTGCCAGCAAAGACAGGGGGCAAATCGATAATTCACCCCTCCACTTT; CDR3: CASKDRGQIDNSPLHF